Listed here are 14 T cell receptor beta chains from one sample, sequenced in a study of cytomegalovirus exposure and HLA in healthy donors. The PCR employed 60 Vbeta primers together with 13 Jbeta primers. Profiling relied on immunoSEQ multiplex PCR, and the TCRdb table lists in-frame clones only, not all of them. The data show 170,000 or so clones, around 83% seen once. Sequenced material: PBMCs. Every receptor here comes from a man aged 50-60 years in good health and CMV-seronegative.

The chain employs TRBV7-2 and TRBJ2-1; 9 bases line up with TRBD2. J was trimmed by 4 bases and V by 5 bases; bases with no gene match: 6. The CDR3 contains 15 residues. The V gene's germline CDR1 is SGHTA and CDR2 FQGNSA. The CDR3 region has the DNA TGTGCCAGCAGCGCATCTAGCGGGGAGTACAATGAGCAGTTCTTC. Protein sequence: CASSASSGEYNEQFF.

The chain uses TRBV30 and TRBJ1-1; TRBD1 is a possible D gene (5 bases). V lost 3 bases, J lost 2 bases, and 13 bases lay in between. The CDR3 runs 14 residues. Germline-derived CDR1 and CDR2 are GTSNPN and SVGIG (reference sequence). As DNA, the CDR3 is TGTGCCTGGAGGGGAAGGAGGGGAAACACTGAAGCTTTCTTT. This sequence encodes CAWRGRRGNTEAFF. Looking up the rest from reference TRBV30 and TRBJ1-1 gives the full variable domain: SQTIHQWPATLVQPVGSPLSLECTVEGTSNPNLYWYRQAAGRGLQLLFYSVGIGQISSEVPQNLSASRPQDRQFILSSKKLLLSDSGFYLCAWRGRRGNTEAFFGQGTRLTVV.

J is TRBJ2-7 and V is TRBV9; TRBD2 agrees at 9 bases. Germline trimming cut 4 bases from V and 4 bases from J; bases unmatched to any gene: 9. Germline loops: CDR1 SGDLS, CDR2 YYNGEE. This CDR3 comprises 15 residues. CDR3 loop: CASSPLSAGGYEQYF. The CDR3 nucleotides are TGTGCCAGCAGCCCCCTTTCGGCGGGGGGGTACGAGCAGTACTTC.

The chain employs TRBV21-1 and TRBJ1-6; TRBD1, the table's D call, lacks a check against the DNA. TRBV21-1 is shown as a pseudogene. The CDR3 has 18 residues. CDR3 in DNA: TGTGCCAGCAGCAAAGAGGGTCGGCCAGGGGGCTGCAATTCACCCCTCCACTTT. Translated, it gives CASSKEGRPGGCNSPLHF.

This clone was counted once. The chain joins TRBV11-2 to TRBJ1-2; 9 positions match TRBD1. Trimming at V came to 1 base and at J to 5 bases, leaving 5 bases not matched to a gene. The V gene's germline CDR1 is SGHAT and CDR2 FQNNGV. The CDR3 is 15 amino acids. CDR3 nucleotides: TGTGCCAGCAGCTTAGGATTCGGACAGGGGTATGGCTACACCTTC. This encodes CASSLGFGQGYGYTF. Together with reference TRBV11-2 and TRBJ1-2, the CDR3 gives the full variable domain: EAGVAQSPRYKIIEKRQSVAFWCNPISGHATLYWYQQILGQGPKLLIQFQNNGVVDDSQLPKDRFSAERLKGVDSTLKIQPAKLEDSAVYLCASSLGFGQGYGYTFGSGTRLTVV.

J is TRBJ2-7 and V is TRBV2; 8 positions match TRBD2. The V gene's germline CDR1 is SNHLY and CDR2 FYNNEI. The CDR3 spans 16 residues. The J segment lost 4 bases and the V segment lost 7 bases, leaving 15 bases of the junction unmatched. CDR3 region: CASKAPPGLAGYEQYF. The DNA of the CDR3 is TGTGCCAGCAAGGCCCCCCCTGGACTAGCTGGGTACGAGCAGTACTTC.

V usage is TRBV9 and J usage is TRBJ2-3; D may be TRBD2 (6 bases). This CDR3 spans 14 amino acids. Germline V gene data show CDR1 as SGDLS and CDR2 as YYNGEE. The ends were cut back, 4 bases at V and 8 bases at J, with 17 bases in the middle. CDR3 in DNA: TGTGCCAGCAGCCCGCCGACTAGTTACGGTACGCAGTATTTT. Protein: CASSPPTSYGTQYF.

The chain combines TRBV9 with TRBJ2-1; 9 bases are a match to TRBD2. Unmatched junction bases numbered 12, after V lost 2 bases and J lost 0 bases. The CDR3 has 19 amino acids. From germline, CDR1 is SGDLS and CDR2 YYNGEE. The CDR3 protein is CASSVTEGRGGSSYNEQFF. CDR3 nucleotides: TGTGCCAGCAGCGTCACCGAAGGGCGGGGGGGTAGCTCCTACAATGAGCAGTTCTTC.

V gene TRBV7-2 combines with J gene TRBJ2-3, with 11 bases identical to TRBD2. This CDR3 has 16 amino acids. CDR1 and CDR2 from the germline V gene are SGHTA and FQGNSA. The V gene end was trimmed by 5 bases and the J gene end by 4 bases; junction bases not matched to a gene: 8. The CDR3 nucleotides read TGTGCCAGCAGCCAAACCCCACTAGCGGGAGCAGATACGCAGTATTTT. This sequence encodes CASSQTPLAGADTQYF. The full variable domain, its missing parts supplied by reference TRBV7-2 and TRBJ2-3, is GAGVSQSPSNKVTEKGKDVELRCDPISGHTALYWYRQSLGQGLEFLIYFQGNSAPDKSGLPSDRFSAERTGGSVSTLTIQRTQQEDSAVYLCASSQTPLAGADTQYFGPGTRLTVL.

This chain connects TRBV14 to TRBJ2-3; 15 bases fit TRBD2. The CDR3 runs to 16 residues. V shed 5 bases and J 9 bases; nucleotides not matched to a gene: 9. Germline loops: CDR1 SGHDN, CDR2 FVKESK. DNA for the CDR3: TGTGCCAGCAGCTCCCGGACTAGCGGGGGGGCCGGAACGCAGTATTTT. Protein sequence: CASSSRTSGGAGTQYF. Based on the CDR3 plus reference TRBV14 and TRBJ2-3, the full variable domain is EAGVTQFPSHSVIEKGQTVTLRCDPISGHDNLYWYRRVMGKEIKFLLHFVKESKQDESGMPNNRFLAERTGGTYSTLKVQPAELEDSGVYFCASSSRTSGGAGTQYFGPGTRLTVL.

Of note for this clone: At one end, the junction sequence differs from germline, possibly due to a read error. J is TRBJ2-7 and V is TRBV27; D is possibly TRBD1 (6 bases). Germline V gene sequence: CDR1 MNHEY, CDR2 SMNVEV (reference sequence). The CDR3 covers 13 residues. CDR3 bases: TGTGCCAGCAGCTGGACAGCTACCTACGAGCAATACTTC. Amino acid sequence: CASSWTATYEQYF.

This chain joins TRBV28 and TRBJ1-2; 9 bases fit TRBD1. CDR3 size: 15 residues. Per germline, CDR1 MDHEN and CDR2 SYDVKM. The J segment lost 2 bases and the V segment lost 2 bases, leaving 3 bases of the junction unmatched. The CDR3 is CASSLGTGSNYGYTF. CDR3 nucleotides: TGTGCCAGCAGTTTAGGGACAGGGTCAAACTATGGCTACACCTTC.

This rearrangement joins TRBV28 to TRBJ2-7; possible D gene TRBD1, 6 bases. Germline assignment: CDR1 MDHEN and CDR2 SYDVKM. The germline V and J ends were trimmed by 4 bases and 5 bases, with 18 bases remaining between them. The CDR3 has 15 amino acids. CDR3 residues: CASSSALQGSDEQYF. As DNA, the CDR3 is TGTGCCAGCAGTTCGGCGTTACAGGGTTCGGACGAGCAGTACTTC.

There are a few counts of this clone. This chain links TRBV5-1 with TRBJ2-1; tentative D call: TRBD2 (5 bases). Between the trimmed V and J ends, which lost 0 bases and 0 bases, there was a span of 7 bases. This CDR3 contains 15 residues. From germline, CDR1 is SGHRS and CDR2 YFSETQ. CDR3 coding DNA: TGCGCCAGCAGCTTGGCGGGGAGCTCCTACAATGAGCAGTTCTTC. It is translated as CASSLAGSSYNEQFF.